This is a list of T cell receptor beta chains from one sample in a study of cytomegalovirus exposure and HLA in healthy donors. Data came from immunoSEQ multiplex PCR; TCRdb stores just in-frame clones and leaves some out. The data contain around 170,000 clones, over 75% of them singletons. Sequenced material: PBMCs. The receptors shown here come from a man aged 35 to 55 in good health and CMV-seropositive. The CDR3 runs from the conserved cysteine through the conserved F or W. D genes are given only for firm matches. Part of the rows lack a size; the others show once, few, many or a class for expanded clones.

j_call | v_call | d_call | clone_size | cdr3_length | cdr3_nt | cdr3_aa
TRBJ2-3 | TRBV7-3 | TRBD2 | NA | 16 | TGTGCCAGCAGCCCCGTAGTGGCGGGGGGACCAGATACGCAGTATTTT | CASSPVVAGGPDTQYF
TRBJ2-5 | TRBV29-1 | TRBD1 | NA | 13 | TGCAGCGCTACGACAGGGGGCCCGGGGACCCAGTACTTC | CSATTGGPGTQYF
TRBJ2-7 | TRBV7-2 | TRBD2 | NA | 15 | TGTGCCAGCAGCTTAGGGGCTAGCGGGTCCTACGAGCAGTACTTC | CASSLGASGSYEQYF
TRBJ2-4 | TRBV5-8 | TRBD2 | NA | 18 | TGTGCCAGCAGCCAGGGACTAGCGGGGGTACTAGCCAAAAACATTCAGTACTTC | CASSQGLAGVLAKNIQYF
TRBJ2-7 | TRBV29-1 | NA | NA | 11 | TGCAGCGTTGAGTCGGTTTACGAGCAGTACTTC | CSVESVYEQYF
TRBJ2-7 | TRBV7-6 | NA | medium-sized | 11 | TGTGCCAGCAGCCCCGGCGGCGAGCAGTACTTC | CASSPGGEQYF
TRBJ2-3 | TRBV19 | TRBD2 | NA | 16 | TGTGCCAGTAGCAAGAGACTAGCGGCTAGCACAGATACGCAGTATTTT | CASSKRLAASTDTQYF
TRBJ1-1 | TRBV13 | NA | NA | 13 | TGTGCCAGCAGCGGGATGGGGACTCTAGAGGCTTTCTTT | CASSGMGTLEAFF
TRBJ1-5 | TRBV4-1 | NA | NA | 15 | TGCGCCAGCAGCCTCCGACGGGGGACTGGCCAGCCCCAGCATTTT | CASSLRRGTGQPQHF
TRBJ1-6 | TRBV18 | TRBD1 | NA | 14 | TGTGCCAGCTCACCGGGACAGGGGCCTTCACCCCTCCACTTT | CASSPGQGPSPLHF
TRBJ2-1 | TRBV7-9 | TRBD2 | NA | 15 | TGTGCCAGCAGCCCCGGGACTAGCCGGGTCAATGAGCAGTTCTTC | CASSPGTSRVNEQFF
TRBJ2-4 | TRBV19 | NA | NA | 15 | TGTGCCAGTAGTAAGCGACAGGCAGCAAGGGACATTCAGTACTTC | CASSKRQAARDIQYF
TRBJ2-7 | TRBV7-9 | TRBD2 | NA | 16 | TGTGCCAGCAGCTTAGCGGGACTAACCAAATCCTACGAGCAGTACTTC | CASSLAGLTKSYEQYF
TRBJ1-6 | TRBV11-3 | NA | once | 13 | TGTGCCAGCAGCTTGGGGACATCTTCACCCCTCCACTTT | CASSLGTSSPLHF
TRBJ2-2 | TRBV7-2 | TRBD1 | once | 13 | TGTGCCAGCAGCCGGGACAGGACCGGGGAGCTGTTTTTT | CASSRDRTGELFF
TRBJ2-5 | TRBV7-3 | TRBD1 | NA | 14 | TGTGCCAGCAGCGCGACAGGGGGCCAAGAGACCCAGTACTTC | CASSATGGQETQYF
TRBJ1-3 | TRBV2 | TRBD1 | NA | 16 | TGTGCCAGCAGCGAACAGGGGAGTAAGCTTGGAAACACCATATATTTT | CASSEQGSKLGNTIYF
TRBJ2-2 | TRBV4-3 | TRBD1 | NA | 18 | TGCGCCAGCAGCCAAGAGGGGACAGGGGTTGTCGGAACCGGGGAGCTGTTTTTT | CASSQEGTGVVGTGELFF
TRBJ1-2 | TRBV4-3 | NA | few | 15 | TGCGCCAGCAGCCAATTGGGGCGGTGGTCCTATGGCTACACCTTC | CASSQLGRWSYGYTF
TRBJ2-3 | TRBV7-9 | NA | NA | 16 | TGTTCCAGCAGCTTACCCGGGTCTTCTAGCACAGATACGCAGTATTTT | CSSSLPGSSSTDTQYF
TRBJ2-1 | TRBV6-6 | NA | NA | 12 | TGTGCCAGCAGTGGGGACTTCAATGAGCAGTTCTTC | CASSGDFNEQFF
TRBJ2-5 | TRBV28 | TRBD2 | NA | 14 | TGTGCCAGCAGCAGCTCCCCCGGGAGGGAGACCCAGTACTTC | CASSSSPGRETQYF
TRBJ2-2 | TRBV7-6 | TRBD2 | NA | 17 | TGTGCCAGCAGCCTGCGACTAGCGGGGGCCAACACCGGGGAGCTGTTTTTT | CASSLRLAGANTGELFF
TRBJ1-1 | TRBV29-1 | NA | NA | 15 | TGCAGCGTCGCCCTGATCGCTTCTTTCGGGGCTGAAGCTTTCTTT | CSVALIASFGAEAFF
TRBJ1-2 | TRBV30 | NA | NA | 12 | TGTGCCTGGAGTGTACTAGACTATGGCTACACCTTC | CAWSVLDYGYTF
TRBJ1-2 | TRBV28 | NA | NA | 13 | TGTGCCAGCAGTTTCGAGGAGTCCTATGGCTACACCTTC | CASSFEESYGYTF
TRBJ2-1 | TRBV28 | TRBD2 | NA | 18 | TGTGCCAGCAGTGCGGGACTAGCGGGGCCAAGCTCCTACAATGAGCAGTTCTTC | CASSAGLAGPSSYNEQFF
TRBJ2-2 | TRBV5-1 | TRBD1 | NA | 14 | TGCGCCAGCAGCAGGGGACAGGACCTCGGGGAGCTGTTTTTT | CASSRGQDLGELFF
TRBJ1-3 | TRBV19 | NA | NA | 12 | TGCGCGACGGGGGACTCTGGAAACACCATATATTTT | CATGDSGNTIYF